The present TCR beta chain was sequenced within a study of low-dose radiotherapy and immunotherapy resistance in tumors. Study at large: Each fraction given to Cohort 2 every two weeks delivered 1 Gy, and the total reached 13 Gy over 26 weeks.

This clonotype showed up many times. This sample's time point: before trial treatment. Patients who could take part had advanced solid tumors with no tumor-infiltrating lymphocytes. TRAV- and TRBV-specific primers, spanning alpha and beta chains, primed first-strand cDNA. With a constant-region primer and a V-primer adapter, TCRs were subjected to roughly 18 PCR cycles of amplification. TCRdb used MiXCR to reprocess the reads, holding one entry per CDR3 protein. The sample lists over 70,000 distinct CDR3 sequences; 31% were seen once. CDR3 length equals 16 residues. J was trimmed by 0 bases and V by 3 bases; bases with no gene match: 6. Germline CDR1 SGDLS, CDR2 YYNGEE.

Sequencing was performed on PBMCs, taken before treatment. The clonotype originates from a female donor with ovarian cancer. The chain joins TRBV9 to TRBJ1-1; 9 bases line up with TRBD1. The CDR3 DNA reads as TGTGCCAGCAGCGCCTTGGGGACAGGGCTGAACACTGAAGCTTTCTTT. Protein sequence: CASSALGTGLNTEAFF.